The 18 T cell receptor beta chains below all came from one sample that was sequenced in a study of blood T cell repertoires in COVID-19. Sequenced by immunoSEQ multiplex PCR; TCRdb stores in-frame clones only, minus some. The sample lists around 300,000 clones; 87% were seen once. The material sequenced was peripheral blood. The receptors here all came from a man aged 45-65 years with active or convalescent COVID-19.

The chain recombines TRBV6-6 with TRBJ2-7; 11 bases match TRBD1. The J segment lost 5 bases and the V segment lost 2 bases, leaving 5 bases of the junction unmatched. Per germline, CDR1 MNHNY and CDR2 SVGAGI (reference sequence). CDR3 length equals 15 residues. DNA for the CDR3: TGTGCCAGCAGTTACGCGGGACAGGGGGGACACGAGCAGTACTTC. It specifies CASSYAGQGGHEQYF.

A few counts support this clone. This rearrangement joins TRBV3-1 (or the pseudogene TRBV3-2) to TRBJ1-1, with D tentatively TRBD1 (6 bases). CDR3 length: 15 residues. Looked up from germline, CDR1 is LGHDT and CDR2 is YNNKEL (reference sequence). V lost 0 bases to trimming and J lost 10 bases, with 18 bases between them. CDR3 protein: CASSQDLVQGMLAFF. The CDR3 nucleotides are TGTGCCAGCAGCCAAGATCTCGTCCAGGGGATGTTAGCTTTCTTT.

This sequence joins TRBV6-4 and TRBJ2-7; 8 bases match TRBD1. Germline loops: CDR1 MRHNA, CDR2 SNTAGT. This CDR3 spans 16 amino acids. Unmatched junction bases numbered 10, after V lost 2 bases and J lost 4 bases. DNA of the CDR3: TGTGCCAGCAGTGACGGCAGGGGGCGAGTAAAGTACGAGCAGTACTTC. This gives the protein CASSDGRGRVKYEQYF.

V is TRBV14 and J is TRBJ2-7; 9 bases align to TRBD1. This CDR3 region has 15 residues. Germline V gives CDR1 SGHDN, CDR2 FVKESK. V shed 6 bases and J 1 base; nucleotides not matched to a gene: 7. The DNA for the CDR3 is TGTGCCAGCAGTCACCGGGACAGGGAATCCTACGAGCAGTACTTC. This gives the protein CASSHRDRESYEQYF.

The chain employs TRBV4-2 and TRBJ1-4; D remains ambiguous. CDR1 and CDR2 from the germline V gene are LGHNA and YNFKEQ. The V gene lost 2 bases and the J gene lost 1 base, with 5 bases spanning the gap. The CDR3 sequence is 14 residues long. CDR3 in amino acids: CASSQPGTNEKLFF. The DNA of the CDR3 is TGTGCCAGCAGCCAACCAGGAACTAATGAAAAACTGTTTTTT.

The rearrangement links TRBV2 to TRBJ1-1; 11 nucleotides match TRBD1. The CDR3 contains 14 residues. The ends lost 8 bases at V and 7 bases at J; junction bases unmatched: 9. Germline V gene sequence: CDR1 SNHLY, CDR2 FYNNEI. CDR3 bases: TGTGCCAGCGGCGGACAGGGGGCGACAGGTGAAGCTTTCTTT. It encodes CASGGQGATGEAFF.

This CDR3 reads CASSQLGGGNTGELFF. CDR3 in DNA: TGTGCCAGCAGCCAACTTGGCGGCGGGAACACCGGGGAGCTGTTTTTT. The V and J genes are TRBV7-3 and TRBJ2-2; D unresolved. Trimming pared 5 bases from V and 1 base from J, leaving 14 bases between. Germline CDR1 is SGHTA and CDR2 is FQGTGA. CDR3 length: 16 amino acids.

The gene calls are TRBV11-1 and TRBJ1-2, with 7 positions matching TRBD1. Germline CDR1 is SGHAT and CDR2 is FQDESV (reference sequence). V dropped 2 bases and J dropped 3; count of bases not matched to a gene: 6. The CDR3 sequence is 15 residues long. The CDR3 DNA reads TGTGCCAGCAGCTTAAACAGGGGATGGGACTATGGCTACACCTTC. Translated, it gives CASSLNRGWDYGYTF. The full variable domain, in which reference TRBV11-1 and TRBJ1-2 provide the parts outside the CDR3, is EAEVAQSPRYKITEKSQAVAFWCDPISGHATLYWYRQILGQGPELLVQFQDESVVDDSQLPKDRFSAERLKGVDSTLKIQPAELGDSAMYLCASSLNRGWDYGYTFGSGTRLTVV.

CDR3 loop: CASSTGVVSNQPQHF. The CDR3 DNA reads TGTGCCAGCTCTACAGGGGTGGTCAGCAATCAGCCCCAGCATTTT. The chain has TRBV6-5 and TRBJ1-5; 7 nucleotides match TRBD1. CDR1 is MNHEY and CDR2 is SVGAGI in the germline V gene. The CDR3 covers 15 residues. V was clipped by 8 bases and J by 1 base; unmatched bases: 8.

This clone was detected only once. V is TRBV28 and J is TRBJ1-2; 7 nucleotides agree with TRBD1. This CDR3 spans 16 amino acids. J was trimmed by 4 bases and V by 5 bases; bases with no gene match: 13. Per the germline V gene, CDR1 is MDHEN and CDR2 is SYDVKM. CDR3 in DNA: TGTGCCAGCAGTCCCCCCGGACAGGAAAAAGTCTATGGCTACACCTTC. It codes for CASSPPGQEKVYGYTF.

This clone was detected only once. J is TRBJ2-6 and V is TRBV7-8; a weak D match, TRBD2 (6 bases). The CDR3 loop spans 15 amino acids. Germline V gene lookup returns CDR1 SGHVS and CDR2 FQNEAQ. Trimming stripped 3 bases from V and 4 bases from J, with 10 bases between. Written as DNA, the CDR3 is TGTGCCAGCAGCTTGAGGGACTCCGGGGCCAACGTCCTGACTTTC. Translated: CASSLRDSGANVLTF.

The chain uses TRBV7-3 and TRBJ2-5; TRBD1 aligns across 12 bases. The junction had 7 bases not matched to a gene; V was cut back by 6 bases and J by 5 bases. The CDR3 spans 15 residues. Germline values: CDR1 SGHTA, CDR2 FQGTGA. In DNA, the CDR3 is TGTGCCAGCAGTCCGGGACAGGGGGCTGGGGAGACCCAGTACTTC. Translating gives CASSPGQGAGETQYF.

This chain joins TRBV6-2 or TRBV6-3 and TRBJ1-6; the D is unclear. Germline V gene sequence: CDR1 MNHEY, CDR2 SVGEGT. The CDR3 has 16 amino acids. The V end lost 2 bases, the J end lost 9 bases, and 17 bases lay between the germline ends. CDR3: CASSYTPGLGLSPLHF. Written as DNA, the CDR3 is TGTGCCAGCAGTTACACCCCAGGTCTCGGACTTTCACCCCTCCACTTT.

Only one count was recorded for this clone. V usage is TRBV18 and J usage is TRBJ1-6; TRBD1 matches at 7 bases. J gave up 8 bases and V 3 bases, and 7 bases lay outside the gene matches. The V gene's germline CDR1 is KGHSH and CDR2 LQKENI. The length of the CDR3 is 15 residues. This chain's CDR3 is CASSPDRQGDSPLHF. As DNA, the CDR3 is TGTGCCAGCTCACCCGACAGGCAGGGGGATTCACCCCTCCACTTT.

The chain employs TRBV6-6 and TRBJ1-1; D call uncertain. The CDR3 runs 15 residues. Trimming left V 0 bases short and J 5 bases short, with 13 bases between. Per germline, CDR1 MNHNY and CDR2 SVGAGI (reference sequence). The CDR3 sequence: CASSYSRSAGTEAFF. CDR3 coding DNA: TGTGCCAGCAGTTACTCGAGGTCAGCCGGAACTGAAGCTTTCTTT.

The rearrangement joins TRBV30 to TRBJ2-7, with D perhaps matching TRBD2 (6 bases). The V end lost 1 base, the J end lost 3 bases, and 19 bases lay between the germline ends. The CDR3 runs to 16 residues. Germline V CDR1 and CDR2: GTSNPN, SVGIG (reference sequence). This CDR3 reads CAWSALTRKGLYEQYF. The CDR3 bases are TGTGCCTGGAGTGCCCTAACCCGGAAGGGACTCTACGAGCAGTACTTC.

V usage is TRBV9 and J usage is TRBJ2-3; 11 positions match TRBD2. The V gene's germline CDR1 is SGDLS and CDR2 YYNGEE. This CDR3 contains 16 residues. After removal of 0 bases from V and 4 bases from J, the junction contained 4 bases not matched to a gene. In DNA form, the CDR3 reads TGTGCCAGCAGCGTAGGAATAGCGGGGGGGTCAGATACGCAGTATTTT. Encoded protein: CASSVGIAGGSDTQYF.

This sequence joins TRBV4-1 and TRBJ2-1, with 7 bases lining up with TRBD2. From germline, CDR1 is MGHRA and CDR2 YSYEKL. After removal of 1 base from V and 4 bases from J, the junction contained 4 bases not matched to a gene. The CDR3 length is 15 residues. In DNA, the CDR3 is TGCGCCAGCAGCCAAGGGGCGGGGGTTTACAATGAGCAGTTCTTC. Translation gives CASSQGAGVYNEQFF.